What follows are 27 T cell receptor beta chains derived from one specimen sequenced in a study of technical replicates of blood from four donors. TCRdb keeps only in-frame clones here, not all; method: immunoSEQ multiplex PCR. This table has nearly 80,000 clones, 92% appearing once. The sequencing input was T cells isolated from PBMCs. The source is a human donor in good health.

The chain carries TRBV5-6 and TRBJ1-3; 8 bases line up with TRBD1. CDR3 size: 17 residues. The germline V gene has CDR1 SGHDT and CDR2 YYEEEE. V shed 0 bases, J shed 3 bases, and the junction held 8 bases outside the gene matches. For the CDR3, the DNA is TGTGCCAGCAGCTTGGGAGGGACAGGAATAGTTGGAAACACCATATATTTT. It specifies CASSLGGTGIVGNTIYF. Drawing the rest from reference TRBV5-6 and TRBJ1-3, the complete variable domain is DAGVTQSPTHLIKTRGQQVTLRCSPKSGHDTVSWYQQALGQGPQFIFQYYEEEERQRGNFPDRFSGHQFPNYSSELNVNALLLGDSALYLCASSLGGTGIVGNTIYFGEGSWLTVV.

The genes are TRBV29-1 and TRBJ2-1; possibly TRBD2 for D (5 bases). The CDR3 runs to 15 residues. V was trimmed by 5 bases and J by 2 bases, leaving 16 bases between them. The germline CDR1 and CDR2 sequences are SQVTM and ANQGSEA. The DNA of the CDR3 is TGCAGCGTTTCCATCGGGGTGAATACCTACAATGAGCAGTTCTTC. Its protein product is CSVSIGVNTYNEQFF.

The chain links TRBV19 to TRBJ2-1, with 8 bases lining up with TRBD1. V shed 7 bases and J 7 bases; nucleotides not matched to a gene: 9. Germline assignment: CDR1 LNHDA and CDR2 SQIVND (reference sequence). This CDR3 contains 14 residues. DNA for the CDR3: TGTGCCAGTAAACTTCGACAGGGGAGGAATGAGCAGTTCTTC. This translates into CASKLRQGRNEQFF.

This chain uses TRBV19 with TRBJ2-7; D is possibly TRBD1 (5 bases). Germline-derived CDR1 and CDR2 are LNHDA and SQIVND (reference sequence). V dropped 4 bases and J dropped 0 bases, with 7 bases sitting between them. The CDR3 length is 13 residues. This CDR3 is CASSNQGSYEQYF. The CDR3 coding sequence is TGTGCCAGTAGTAACCAGGGCTCCTACGAGCAGTACTTC.

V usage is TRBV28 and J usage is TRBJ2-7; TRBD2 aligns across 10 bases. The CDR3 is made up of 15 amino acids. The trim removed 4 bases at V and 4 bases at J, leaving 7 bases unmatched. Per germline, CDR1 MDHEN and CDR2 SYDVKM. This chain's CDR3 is CASSSVAGGNYEQYF. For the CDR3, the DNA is TGTGCCAGCAGTTCTGTAGCGGGAGGTAATTACGAGCAGTACTTC.

CDR3 sequence (DNA): TGTGCCAGCAGTCGCCTGGCGGGAGGAACCGATGAGCAGTTCTTC. Residues: CASSRLAGGTDEQFF. The rearrangement joins TRBV2 to TRBJ2-1, with TRBD2 identical over 8 bases. V lost 5 bases and J lost 8; bases outside the gene matches: 11. The CDR3 is 15 amino acids. Per the germline V gene, CDR1 is SNHLY and CDR2 is FYNNEI.

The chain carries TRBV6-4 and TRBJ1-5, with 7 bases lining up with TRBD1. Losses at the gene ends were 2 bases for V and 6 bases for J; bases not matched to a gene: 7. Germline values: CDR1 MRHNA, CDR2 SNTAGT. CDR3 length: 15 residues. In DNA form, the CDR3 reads TGTGCCAGCAGTGACGTACAGGGGTTTATTCAGCCCCAGCATTTT. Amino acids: CASSDVQGFIQPQHF.

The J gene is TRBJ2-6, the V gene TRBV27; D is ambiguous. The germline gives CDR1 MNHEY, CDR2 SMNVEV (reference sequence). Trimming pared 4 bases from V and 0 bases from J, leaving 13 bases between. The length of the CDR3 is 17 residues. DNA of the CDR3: TGTGCCAGCAGTTCCCGGTCCCCGAGCTCTGGGGCCAACGTCCTGACTTTC. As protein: CASSSRSPSSGANVLTF.

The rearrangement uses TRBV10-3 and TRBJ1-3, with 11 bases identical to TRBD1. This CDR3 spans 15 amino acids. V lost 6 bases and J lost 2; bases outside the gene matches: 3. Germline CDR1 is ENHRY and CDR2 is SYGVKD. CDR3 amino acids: CAIRGQGAAGNTIYF. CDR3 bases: TGTGCCATCAGAGGACAGGGGGCCGCTGGAAACACCATATATTTT.

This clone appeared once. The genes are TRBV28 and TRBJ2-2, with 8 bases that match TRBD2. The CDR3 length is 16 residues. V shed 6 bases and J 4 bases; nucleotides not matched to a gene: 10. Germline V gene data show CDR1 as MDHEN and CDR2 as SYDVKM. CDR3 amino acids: CASRPPGGAGTGELFF. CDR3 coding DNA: TGTGCCAGCAGACCTCCGGGAGGGGCAGGCACCGGGGAGCTGTTTTTT.

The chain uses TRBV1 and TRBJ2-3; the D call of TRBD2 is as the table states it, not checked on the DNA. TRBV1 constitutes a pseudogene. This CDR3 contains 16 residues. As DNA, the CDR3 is TGCACCAGCAGCCAAGAAAGCGGGGGGCCCGCAGATACGCAGTATTTT. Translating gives CTSSQESGGPADTQYF.

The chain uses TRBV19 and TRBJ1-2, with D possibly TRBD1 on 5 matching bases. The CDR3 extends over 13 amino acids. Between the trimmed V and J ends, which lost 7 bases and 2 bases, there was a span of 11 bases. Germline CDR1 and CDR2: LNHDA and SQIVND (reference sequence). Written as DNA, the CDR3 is TGTGCCAGTAAGACGCAGGGCAACTATGGCTACACCTTC. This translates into CASKTQGNYGYTF.

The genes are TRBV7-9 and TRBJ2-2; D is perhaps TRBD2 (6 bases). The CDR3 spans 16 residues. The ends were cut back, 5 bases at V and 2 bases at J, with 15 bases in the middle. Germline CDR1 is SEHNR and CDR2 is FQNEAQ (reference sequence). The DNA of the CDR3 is TGTGCCAGCAGCACCTTGGGTAGCGGAAACACCGGGGAGCTGTTTTTT. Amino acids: CASSTLGSGNTGELFF.

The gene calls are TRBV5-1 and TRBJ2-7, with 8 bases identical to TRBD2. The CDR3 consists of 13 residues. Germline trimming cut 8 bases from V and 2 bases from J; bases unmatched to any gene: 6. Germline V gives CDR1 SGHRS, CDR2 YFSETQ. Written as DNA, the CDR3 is TGCGCCAGTACGGATAGCGGGACCTACGAGCAGTACTTC. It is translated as CASTDSGTYEQYF.

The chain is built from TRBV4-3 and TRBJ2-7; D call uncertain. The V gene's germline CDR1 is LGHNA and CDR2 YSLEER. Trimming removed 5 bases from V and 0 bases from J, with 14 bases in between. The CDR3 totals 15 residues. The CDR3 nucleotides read TGCGCCAGCAGCAAAGCTTCCGGGTCCTCCTACGAGCAGTACTTC. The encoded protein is CASSKASGSSYEQYF.

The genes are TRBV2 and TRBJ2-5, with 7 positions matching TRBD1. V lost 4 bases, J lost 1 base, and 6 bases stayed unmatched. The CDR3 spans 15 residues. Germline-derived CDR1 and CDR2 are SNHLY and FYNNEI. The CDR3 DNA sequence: TGTGCCAGCAGTGGGTGGGCAGGGGGCCAAGAGACCCAGTACTTC. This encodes CASSGWAGGQETQYF.

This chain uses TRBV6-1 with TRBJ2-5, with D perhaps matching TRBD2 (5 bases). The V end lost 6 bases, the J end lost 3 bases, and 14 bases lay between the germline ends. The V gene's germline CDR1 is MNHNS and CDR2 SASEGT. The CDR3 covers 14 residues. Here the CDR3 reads CASSRGYSEETQYF. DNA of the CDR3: TGTGCCAGCAGCCGGGGTTACTCGGAAGAGACCCAGTACTTC.

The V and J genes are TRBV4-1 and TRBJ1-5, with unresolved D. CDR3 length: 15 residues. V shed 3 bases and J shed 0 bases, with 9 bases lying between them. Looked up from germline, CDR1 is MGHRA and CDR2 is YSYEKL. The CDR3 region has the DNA TGCGCCAGCAGCCAGGGGAGTGGTAGCAATCAGCCCCAGCATTTT. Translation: CASSQGSGSNQPQHF.

As DNA, the CDR3 is TGCGCCAGCAGCCCTGGACAGGGTGCAAGCTATGGCTACACCTTC. Its translation: CASSPGQGASYGYTF. The chain has TRBV4-1 and TRBJ1-2; 8 nucleotides agree with TRBD1. Trimming removed 4 bases from V and 4 bases from J; junction bases left unmatched: 8. Germline loops: CDR1 MGHRA, CDR2 YSYEKL. This CDR3 is built from 15 residues.

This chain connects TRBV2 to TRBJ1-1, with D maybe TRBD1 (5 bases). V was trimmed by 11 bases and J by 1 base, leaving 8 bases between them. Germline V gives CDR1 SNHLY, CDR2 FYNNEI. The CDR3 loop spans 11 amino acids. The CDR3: CAGRGNTEAFF. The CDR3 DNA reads TGTGCCGGGAGGGGGAACACTGAAGCTTTCTTT.

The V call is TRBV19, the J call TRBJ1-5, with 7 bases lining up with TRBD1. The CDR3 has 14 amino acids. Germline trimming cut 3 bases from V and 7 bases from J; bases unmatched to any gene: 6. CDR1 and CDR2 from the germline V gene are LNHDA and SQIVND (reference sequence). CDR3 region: CASSMEGAGQPQHF. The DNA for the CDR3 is TGTGCCAGTAGTATGGAGGGGGCTGGGCAGCCCCAGCATTTT. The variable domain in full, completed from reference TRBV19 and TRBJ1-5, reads DGGITQSPKYLFRKEGQNVTLSCEQNLNHDAMYWYRQDPGQGLRLIYYSQIVNDFQKGDIAEGYSVSREKKESFPLTVTSAQKNPTAFYLCASSMEGAGQPQHFGDGTRLSIL.

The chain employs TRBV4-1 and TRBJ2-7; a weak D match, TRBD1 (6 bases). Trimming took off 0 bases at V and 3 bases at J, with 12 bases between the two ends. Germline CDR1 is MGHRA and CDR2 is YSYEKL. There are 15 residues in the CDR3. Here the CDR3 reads CASSQDSGGLYEQYF. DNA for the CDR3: TGCGCCAGCAGCCAAGATAGTGGGGGCCTCTACGAGCAGTACTTC.

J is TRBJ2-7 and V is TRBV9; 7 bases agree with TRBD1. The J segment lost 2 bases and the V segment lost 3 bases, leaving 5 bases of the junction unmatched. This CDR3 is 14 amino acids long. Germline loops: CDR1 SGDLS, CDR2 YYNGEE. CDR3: CASSARDSAYEQYF. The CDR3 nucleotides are TGTGCCAGCAGCGCTAGGGACAGTGCCTACGAGCAGTACTTC. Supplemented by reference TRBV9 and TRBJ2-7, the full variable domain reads DSGVTQTPKHLITATGQRVTLRCSPRSGDLSVYWYQQSLDQGLQFLIQYYNGEERAKGNILERFSAQQFPDLHSELNLSSLELGDSALYFCASSARDSAYEQYFGPGTRLTVT.

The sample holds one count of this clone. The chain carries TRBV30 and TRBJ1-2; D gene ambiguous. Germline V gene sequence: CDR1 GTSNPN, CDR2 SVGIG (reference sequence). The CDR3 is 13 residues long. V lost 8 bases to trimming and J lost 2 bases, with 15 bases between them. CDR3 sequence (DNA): TGTGCCCACGCAGGCAGCGGGAACTATGGCTACACCTTC. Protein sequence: CAHAGSGNYGYTF. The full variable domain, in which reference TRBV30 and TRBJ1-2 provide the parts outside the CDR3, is SQTIHQWPATLVQPVGSPLSLECTVEGTSNPNLYWYRQAAGRGLQLLFYSVGIGQISSEVPQNLSASRPQDRQFILSSKKLLLSDSGFYLCAHAGSGNYGYTFGSGTRLTVV.

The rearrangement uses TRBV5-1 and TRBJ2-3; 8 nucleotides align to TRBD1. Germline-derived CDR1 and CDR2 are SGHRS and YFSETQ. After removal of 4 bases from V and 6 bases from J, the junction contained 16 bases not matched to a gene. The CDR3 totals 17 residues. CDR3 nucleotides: TGCGCCAGCAGCCTCGCTCTCGCCGGGACAGGTGTGGATACGCAGTATTTT. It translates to CASSLALAGTGVDTQYF.

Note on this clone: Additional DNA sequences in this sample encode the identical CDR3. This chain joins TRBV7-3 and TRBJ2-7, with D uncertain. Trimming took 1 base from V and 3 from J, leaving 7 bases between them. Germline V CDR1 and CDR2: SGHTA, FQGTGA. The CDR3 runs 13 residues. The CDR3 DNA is TGTGCCAGCAGCTTAAGCCCTAGCTACGAGCAGTACTTC. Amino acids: CASSLSPSYEQYF.

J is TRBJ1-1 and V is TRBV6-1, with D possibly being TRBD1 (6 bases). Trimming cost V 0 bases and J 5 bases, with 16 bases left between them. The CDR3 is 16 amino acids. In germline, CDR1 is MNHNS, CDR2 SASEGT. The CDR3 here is CASSEALGGRGTEAFF. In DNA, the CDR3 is TGTGCCAGCAGTGAAGCGCTTGGTGGCAGGGGAACTGAAGCTTTCTTT.